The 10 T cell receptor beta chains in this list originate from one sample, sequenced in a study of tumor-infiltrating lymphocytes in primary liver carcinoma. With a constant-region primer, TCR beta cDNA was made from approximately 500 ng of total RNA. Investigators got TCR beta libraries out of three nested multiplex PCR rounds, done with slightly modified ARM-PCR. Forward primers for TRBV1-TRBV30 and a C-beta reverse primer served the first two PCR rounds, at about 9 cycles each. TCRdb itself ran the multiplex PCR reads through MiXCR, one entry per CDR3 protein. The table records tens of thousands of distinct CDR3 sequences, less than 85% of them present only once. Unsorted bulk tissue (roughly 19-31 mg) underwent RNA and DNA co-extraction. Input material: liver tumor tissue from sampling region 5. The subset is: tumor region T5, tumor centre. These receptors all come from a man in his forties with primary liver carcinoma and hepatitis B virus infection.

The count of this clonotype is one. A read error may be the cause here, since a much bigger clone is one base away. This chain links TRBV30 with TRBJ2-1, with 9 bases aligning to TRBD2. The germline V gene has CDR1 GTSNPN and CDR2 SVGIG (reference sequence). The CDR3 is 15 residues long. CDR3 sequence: CAWSAIAGAYNEQSF. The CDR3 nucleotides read TGTGCCTGGAGTGCTATAGCGGGAGCATACAATGAGCAGTCCTTC.

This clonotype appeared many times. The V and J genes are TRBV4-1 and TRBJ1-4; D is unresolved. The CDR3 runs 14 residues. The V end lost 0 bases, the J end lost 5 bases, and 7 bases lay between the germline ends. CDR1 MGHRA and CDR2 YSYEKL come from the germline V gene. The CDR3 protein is CASSQDQLNEKLFF. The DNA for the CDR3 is TGCGCCAGCAGCCAAGATCAGCTAAATGAAAAACTGTTTTTT.

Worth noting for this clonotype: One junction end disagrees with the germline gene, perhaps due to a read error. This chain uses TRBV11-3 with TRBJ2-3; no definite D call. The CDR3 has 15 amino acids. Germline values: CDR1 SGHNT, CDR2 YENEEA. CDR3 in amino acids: CASSKDGGRPDTRYF. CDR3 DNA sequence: TGTGCCAGTAGCAAGGACGGTGGCCGCCCAGATACGCGGTATTTT.

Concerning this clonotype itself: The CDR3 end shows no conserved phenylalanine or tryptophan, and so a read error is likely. This CDR3 is CSVEPPGQGPDTQYL. Written as DNA, the CDR3 is TGCAGCGTTGAACCACCGGGACAGGGCCCAGATACGCAGTATTTG. This chain joins TRBV29-1 and TRBJ2-3, with 9 positions matching TRBD1. CDR1 is SQVTM, CDR2 ANQGSEA, per germline. CDR3 length equals 15 residues. Trimming cost V 2 bases and J 4 bases; bases outside gene matches: 7.

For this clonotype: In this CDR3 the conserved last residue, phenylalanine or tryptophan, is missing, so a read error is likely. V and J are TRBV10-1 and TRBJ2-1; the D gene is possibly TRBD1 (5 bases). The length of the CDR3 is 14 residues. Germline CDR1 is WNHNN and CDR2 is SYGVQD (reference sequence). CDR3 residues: CVSSDSSSYNEQFI. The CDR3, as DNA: TGCGTCAGCAGCGACAGTAGCTCCTACAATGAGCAGTTCATC.

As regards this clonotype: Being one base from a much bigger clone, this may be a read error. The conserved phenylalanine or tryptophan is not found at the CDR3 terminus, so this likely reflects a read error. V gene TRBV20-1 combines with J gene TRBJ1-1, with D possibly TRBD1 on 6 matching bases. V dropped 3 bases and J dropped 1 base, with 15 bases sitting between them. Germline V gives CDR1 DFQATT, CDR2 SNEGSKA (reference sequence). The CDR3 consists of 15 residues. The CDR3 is CSASPPGQRNTEAFL. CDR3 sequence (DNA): TGCAGTGCTAGTCCACCGGGACAAAGGAACACTGAAGCTTTCCTT.

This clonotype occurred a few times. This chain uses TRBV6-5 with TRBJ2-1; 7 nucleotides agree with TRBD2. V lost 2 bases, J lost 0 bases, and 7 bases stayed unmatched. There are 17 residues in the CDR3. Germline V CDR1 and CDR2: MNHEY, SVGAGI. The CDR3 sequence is CASSYRLTSNSYNEQFF. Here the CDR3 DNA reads TGTGCCAGCAGTTACCGGTTGACTAGCAACTCCTACAATGAGCAGTTCTTC.

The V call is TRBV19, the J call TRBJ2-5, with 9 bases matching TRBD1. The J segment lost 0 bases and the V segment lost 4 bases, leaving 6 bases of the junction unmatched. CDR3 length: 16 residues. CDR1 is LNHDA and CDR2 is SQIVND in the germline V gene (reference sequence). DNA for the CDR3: TGTGCCAGTAGTACCATGAGGGACAGGGACCAAGAGACCCAGTACTTC. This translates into CASSTMRDRDQETQYF. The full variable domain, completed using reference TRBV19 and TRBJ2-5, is DGGITQSPKYLFRKEGQNVTLSCEQNLNHDAMYWYRQDPGQGLRLIYYSQIVNDFQKGDIAEGYSVSREKKESFPLTVTSAQKNPTAFYLCASSTMRDRDQETQYFGPGTRLLVL.

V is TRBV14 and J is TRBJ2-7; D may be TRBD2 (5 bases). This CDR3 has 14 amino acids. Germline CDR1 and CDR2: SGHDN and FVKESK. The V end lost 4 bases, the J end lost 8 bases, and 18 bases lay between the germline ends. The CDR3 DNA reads TGTGCCAGCAGCCGGACTCCCGCAAATTACAAGCAGTACTTC. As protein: CASSRTPANYKQYF.

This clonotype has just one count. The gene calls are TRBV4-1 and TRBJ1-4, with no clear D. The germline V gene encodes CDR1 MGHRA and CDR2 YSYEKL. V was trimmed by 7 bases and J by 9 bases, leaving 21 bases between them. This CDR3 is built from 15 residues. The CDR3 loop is CASNPVGPPRKKLFF. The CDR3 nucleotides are TGCGCCAGCAACCCGGTGGGCCCTCCGCGTAAAAAACTGTTTTTT.